These T cell receptor beta chains were read from a single sample in a study of cytomegalovirus exposure and HLA in healthy donors. TCRdb's copy holds only in-frame clones and misses some; the assay was immunoSEQ multiplex PCR. The table has some 190,000 clones, around 77% seen once; the top ten hold 1.5% to 2%. Sequencing was performed on PBMCs. Receptors were obtained from a woman aged 25 to 39 in good health and CMV-seronegative. CDR3s include the opening cysteine and the closing phenylalanine or tryptophan. Each record gives: V gene, D gene, clone size, J gene, CDR3 DNA, CDR3 protein. D genes are given only for firm matches. The size entry is marked missing in some rows and otherwise reads once, few, many or a size class.

V: TRBV5-4
D: TRBD2
size: .
J: TRBJ2-1
DNA: TGTGCCAGCCAGACCGGGACTAGCAAATTCAATGAGCAGTTCTTC
CDR3: CASQTGTSKFNEQFF

V: TRBV5-1
D: .
size: .
J: TRBJ2-1
DNA: TGCGCCAGCAGCTTGGGGCTGTACAATGAGCAGTTCTTC
CDR3: CASSLGLYNEQFF

V: TRBV5-1
D: .
size: .
J: TRBJ2-7
DNA: TGCGCCAGCAGCGACACCGAGTACTACGAGCAGTACTTC
CDR3: CASSDTEYYEQYF

V: TRBV11-3
D: .
size: .
J: TRBJ1-1
DNA: TGTGCCAGCAGCTTATTAACAGGGCGGAACACTGAAGCTTTCTTT
CDR3: CASSLLTGRNTEAFF

V: TRBV6-5
D: TRBD2
size: .
J: TRBJ2-7
DNA: TGTGCCAGCAGTTACTCTACTAGCGGGGGGGCCTACGAGCAGTACTTC
CDR3: CASSYSTSGGAYEQYF

V: TRBV7-2
D: TRBD2
size: .
J: TRBJ2-7
DNA: TGTGCCAGCAGCTCCTCGACTAGCGGGGGGAGCTCCTACGAGCAGTACTTC
CDR3: CASSSSTSGGSSYEQYF

V: TRBV5-1
D: TRBD1
size: .
J: TRBJ1-1
DNA: TGCGCCAGCACCATTAGACAGGGAAACACTGAAGCTTTCTTT
CDR3: CASTIRQGNTEAFF

V: TRBV10-1
D: .
size: .
J: TRBJ1-4
DNA: TGCGCCAGCAGCCCTGGCGCGGGGTCGCCTGAAAAACTGTTTTTT
CDR3: CASSPGAGSPEKLFF

V: TRBV6-4
D: .
size: .
J: TRBJ2-5
DNA: TGTGCCAGCAGTTGCTACAGGGAAGGTTTTTCGGAGACCCAGTACTTC
CDR3: CASSCYREGFSETQYF

V: TRBV10-3
D: .
size: .
J: TRBJ2-6
DNA: TGTGCCATCAGCGGCTCTGGGGCCAACGTCCTGACTTTC
CDR3: CAISGSGANVLTF

V: TRBV6-4
D: TRBD1
size: .
J: TRBJ1-2
DNA: TGTGCCAGCAGTCAGGGACAGCATGGTGGCTACACCTTC
CDR3: CASSQGQHGGYTF

V: TRBV25-1
D: TRBD1
size: .
J: TRBJ1-2
DNA: TGTGCCAGCAGTGAAGGACAGGTTGGCGGCTACACCTTC
CDR3: CASSEGQVGGYTF

V: TRBV27
D: .
size: .
J: TRBJ2-1
DNA: TGTGCCAGCAGTCCCCTGTCCCGGGGAGACAATGAGCAGTTCTTC
CDR3: CASSPLSRGDNEQFF

V: TRBV28
D: TRBD2
size: .
J: TRBJ2-1
DNA: TGTGCCAGCAGTAACACCGTAGCGGGGGGCTCCTACAATGAGCAGTTCTTC
CDR3: CASSNTVAGGSYNEQFF

V: TRBV5-1
D: .
size: once
J: TRBJ2-7
DNA: TGCGCCAGCAGCTTGCGGACAGCCTACGAGCAGTACTTC
CDR3: CASSLRTAYEQYF

V: TRBV14
D: .
size: .
J: TRBJ2-4
DNA: TGTGCCAGCAGCCAAGATCTTCAAAACATTCAGTACTTC
CDR3: CASSQDLQNIQYF

V: TRBV7-9
D: .
size: .
J: TRBJ2-2
DNA: TGTGCCAGCAGCTTAGTCGGGGGAATTAACACCGGGGAGCTGTTTTTT
CDR3: CASSLVGGINTGELFF

V: TRBV18
D: .
size: few
J: TRBJ1-1
DNA: TGTGCCAGCTCACGAGAGTGGGTAGGGGGTTCTTCTGAAGCTTTCTTT
CDR3: CASSREWVGGSSEAFF

V: TRBV19
D: .
size: .
J: TRBJ1-1
DNA: TGTGCCAGTAGTATAACAGTCCCGAACACTGAAGCTTTCTTT
CDR3: CASSITVPNTEAFF

V: TRBV7-2
D: .
size: .
J: TRBJ2-2
DNA: TGTGCCAGCAGCGGGACTTCTAGCGTCGGCTGGAGCGGGGAGCTGTTTTTT
CDR3: CASSGTSSVGWSGELFF

V: TRBV5-1
D: .
size: .
J: TRBJ1-1
DNA: TGCGCCATTCATGGAGGGGAAGCTTTCTTT
CDR3: CAIHGGEAFF

V: TRBV2
D: .
size: .
J: TRBJ1-5
DNA: TGTGCCAGCAGTGGCGAGGACACACCGAATCAGCCCCAGCATTTT
CDR3: CASSGEDTPNQPQHF

V: TRBV2
D: TRBD2
size: .
J: TRBJ2-5
DNA: TGTGCCAGCAGTGAAGCAGGACTAGCGGGGGTAGAGACCCAGTACTTC
CDR3: CASSEAGLAGVETQYF

V: TRBV5-4
D: TRBD1
size: .
J: TRBJ2-3
DNA: TGTGCCAGCAGCTTGGGACAGGGGGGCACAGATACGCAGTATTTT
CDR3: CASSLGQGGTDTQYF

V: TRBV7-2
D: .
size: few
J: TRBJ1-3
DNA: TGTGCCAGCAGCTCAGGGGCGGACACCATATATTTT
CDR3: CASSSGADTIYF

V: TRBV7-2
D: TRBD2
size: once
J: TRBJ2-1
DNA: TGTGCCAGCAGCTCGGTTAGCGGGGGGGCCAGAAATGAGCAGTTCTTC
CDR3: CASSSVSGGARNEQFF

V: TRBV4-2
D: .
size: .
J: TRBJ1-2
DNA: TGTGCCAGCAGCCAACACTCCGGGGAAGCTAACTATGGCTACACCTTC
CDR3: CASSQHSGEANYGYTF

V: TRBV7-2
D: TRBD2
size: .
J: TRBJ2-7
DNA: TGTGCCAGCAGCATTAGCGGGCCTACCTACGAGCAGTACTTC
CDR3: CASSISGPTYEQYF

V: TRBV19
D: TRBD1
size: .
J: TRBJ1-5
DNA: TGTGCCAGTAGTGAAAGACAGGGGGCCAATCAGCCCCAGCATTTT
CDR3: CASSERQGANQPQHF

V: TRBV10-2
D: TRBD2
size: .
J: TRBJ2-1
DNA: TGCGCCAGCATCGACAGTCTCCGGGGGGGGAATGAGCAGTTCTTC
CDR3: CASIDSLRGGNEQFF

V: TRBV19
D: .
size: .
J: TRBJ1-1
DNA: TGTGCCAGTAGTATAGTCCCACCGTTCAGGGTGGCTGCTTTCTTT
CDR3: CASSIVPPFRVAAFF

V: TRBV2
D: TRBD2
size: .
J: TRBJ2-2
DNA: TGTGCCAGCAGGCAAGCGGGGGGGCGCACCGGGGAGCTGTTTTTT
CDR3: CASRQAGGRTGELFF

V: TRBV6-4
D: .
size: .
J: TRBJ2-7
DNA: TGTGCCAGCAGTGGCCCTGACAGGTCGTTC
CDR3: CASSGPDRSF

V: TRBV2
D: TRBD1
size: once
J: TRBJ1-1
DNA: TGTGCCAGCACTGTGACAGGGTCAACCTTTACGAACACTGAAGCTTTCTTT
CDR3: CASTVTGSTFTNTEAFF

V: TRBV6-6
D: .
size: .
J: TRBJ2-4
DNA: TGTGCCAGCAGTTACCAAGGGGGCAAAAACATTCAGTACTTC
CDR3: CASSYQGGKNIQYF

V: TRBV10-3
D: TRBD2
size: .
J: TRBJ2-7
DNA: TGTGCCATCAGTGACTATCGACTAGCGGGGGGGTACGAGCAGTACTTC
CDR3: CAISDYRLAGGYEQYF

V: TRBV5-8
D: TRBD1
size: .
J: TRBJ1-1
DNA: TGTGCCAGCCGCCACATACAGGGGAGGTTCACTGAAGCTTTCTTT
CDR3: CASRHIQGRFTEAFF

V: TRBV12-5
D: .
size: .
J: TRBJ1-5
DNA: TGTGCTAGTGGTTTGGTACTAGGGCAGGGGAGCAATCAGCCCCAGCATTTT
CDR3: CASGLVLGQGSNQPQHF

V: TRBV4-3
D: .
size: .
J: TRBJ2-1
DNA: TGCGCCAGCAGCCAAGTTTATAGGGCGGGGTGGTACTTCTTC
CDR3: CASSQVYRAGWYFF

V: TRBV19
D: .
size: few
J: TRBJ1-3
DNA: TGTGCCAGTAGTCCTCAACAGGATTTGAAAAACACCATATATTTT
CDR3: CASSPQQDLKNTIYF

V: TRBV5-1
D: TRBD1
size: .
J: TRBJ2-3
DNA: TGCGCCAGCAGTCCCCCGGGACAGAGTTCCACAGATACGCAGTATTTT
CDR3: CASSPPGQSSTDTQYF

V: TRBV5-4
D: TRBD1
size: .
J: TRBJ2-5
DNA: TGTGCCAGCAGCTTAAGACAGGGTGGGGAGACCCAGTACTTC
CDR3: CASSLRQGGETQYF

V: TRBV9
D: TRBD1
size: .
J: TRBJ1-6
DNA: TGTGCCAGCAGCGCGGGGACAGAGTCACCCCTCCACTTT
CDR3: CASSAGTESPLHF

V: TRBV30
D: .
size: .
J: TRBJ2-1
DNA: TGTGCCTGGAGTGTCGGCAGGGTAAATGAGCAGTTCTTC
CDR3: CAWSVGRVNEQFF

V: TRBV30
D: .
size: once
J: TRBJ1-6
DNA: TGTGCCTGGAGTGTATCAGGGCCTTCACCCCTCCACTTT
CDR3: CAWSVSGPSPLHF

V: TRBV4-1
D: TRBD1
size: once
J: TRBJ2-1
DNA: TGCGCCAGCAGCCGAGTAGTGGGACAGTCTTACAATGAGCAGTTCTTC
CDR3: CASSRVVGQSYNEQFF

V: TRBV5-1
D: .
size: .
J: TRBJ2-7
DNA: TGCGCCAGCAGCCCCGGGACACCCTCCTGGGAGCAGTACTTC
CDR3: CASSPGTPSWEQYF

V: TRBV19
D: .
size: .
J: TRBJ2-6
DNA: TGTGCCAGTAGTATTCCTTCTCCTGGGGCCAACGTCCTGACTTTC
CDR3: CASSIPSPGANVLTF

V: TRBV6-5
D: .
size: .
J: TRBJ2-7
DNA: TGTGCCACCGGGGTGCCCTACGAGCAGTACTTC
CDR3: CATGVPYEQYF

V: TRBV14
D: .
size: few
J: TRBJ2-1
DNA: TGTGCCAGCAGCCGCCAACCTGGGAGTGAGCAGTTCTTC
CDR3: CASSRQPGSEQFF

V: TRBV7-3
D: TRBD1
size: .
J: TRBJ2-7
DNA: TGTGCCAGCAGCTTAGGGACAGGGACCTACGAGCAGTACTTC
CDR3: CASSLGTGTYEQYF

V: TRBV21-1
D: .
size: .
J: TRBJ1-2
DNA: TGTGCCAGCAGCCCCAACCGGACAGGGCATAGGGATGGCTACACCTTC
CDR3: CASSPNRTGHRDGYTF

V: TRBV4-2
D: .
size: few
J: TRBJ2-5
DNA: TGTGCCAGCAGCCAAGTATCGACTGCCGAGACCCAGTACTTC
CDR3: CASSQVSTAETQYF

V: TRBV12-5
D: .
size: few
J: TRBJ1-1
DNA: TGTGCTAGTGGTTCGGACTCGTCCCGTGAAGCTTTCTTT
CDR3: CASGSDSSREAFF

V: TRBV19
D: TRBD1
size: .
J: TRBJ1-5
DNA: TGTGCCAGTAGTATCGACAGGGTCGGGAATCAGCCCCAGCATTTT
CDR3: CASSIDRVGNQPQHF

V: TRBV10-3
D: .
size: .
J: TRBJ2-3
DNA: TGTGCCATCAGTGAGTCGACGGGTAGCACAGATACGCAGTATTTT
CDR3: CAISESTGSTDTQYF

V: TRBV5-1
D: .
size: once
J: TRBJ1-4
DNA: TGCGCCAGCCGACGGACTGTTAATGAAAAACTGTTTTTT
CDR3: CASRRTVNEKLFF